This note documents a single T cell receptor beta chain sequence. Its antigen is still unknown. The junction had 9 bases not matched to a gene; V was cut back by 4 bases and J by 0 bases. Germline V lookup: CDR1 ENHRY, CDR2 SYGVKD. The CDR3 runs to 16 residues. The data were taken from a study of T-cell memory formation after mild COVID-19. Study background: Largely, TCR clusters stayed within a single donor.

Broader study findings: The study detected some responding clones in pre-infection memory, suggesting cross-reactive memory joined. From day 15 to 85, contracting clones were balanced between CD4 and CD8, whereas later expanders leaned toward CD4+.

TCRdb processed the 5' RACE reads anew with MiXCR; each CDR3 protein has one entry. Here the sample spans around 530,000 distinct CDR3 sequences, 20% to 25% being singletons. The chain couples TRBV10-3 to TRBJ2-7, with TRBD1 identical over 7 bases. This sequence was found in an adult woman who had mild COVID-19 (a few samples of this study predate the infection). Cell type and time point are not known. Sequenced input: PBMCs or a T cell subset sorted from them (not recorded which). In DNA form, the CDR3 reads TGTGCCATCAGTGTCACATCCGGGACAGTCTCCTACGAGCAGTACTTC. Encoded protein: CAISVTSGTVSYEQYF.